This T cell receptor beta chain appears in the sequencing data of a study of T cell changes during pregnancy in multiple sclerosis. The CDR3 is 18 amino acids. The V gene's germline CDR1 is SGHNT and CDR2 YYREEE (reference sequence). Unmatched junction bases numbered 4, after V lost 0 bases and J lost 4 bases. Profiling relied on immunoSEQ multiplex PCR, and the TCRdb table lists in-frame clones only, not all of them. The data hold approximately 110,000 clones, with approximately 90% observed a single time. This clonotype was sampled from a female donor with multiple sclerosis, enrolled in a pregnancy study. The specimen was peripheral blood, collected after pregnancy. This sequence joins TRBV5-4 and TRBJ2-2, with 15 bases lining up with TRBD2. Here the CDR3 reads CASSLGTSGGGLTGELFF. For the CDR3, the DNA is TGTGCCAGCAGCTTGGGGACTAGCGGGGGGGGCCTCACCGGGGAGCTGTTTTTT.